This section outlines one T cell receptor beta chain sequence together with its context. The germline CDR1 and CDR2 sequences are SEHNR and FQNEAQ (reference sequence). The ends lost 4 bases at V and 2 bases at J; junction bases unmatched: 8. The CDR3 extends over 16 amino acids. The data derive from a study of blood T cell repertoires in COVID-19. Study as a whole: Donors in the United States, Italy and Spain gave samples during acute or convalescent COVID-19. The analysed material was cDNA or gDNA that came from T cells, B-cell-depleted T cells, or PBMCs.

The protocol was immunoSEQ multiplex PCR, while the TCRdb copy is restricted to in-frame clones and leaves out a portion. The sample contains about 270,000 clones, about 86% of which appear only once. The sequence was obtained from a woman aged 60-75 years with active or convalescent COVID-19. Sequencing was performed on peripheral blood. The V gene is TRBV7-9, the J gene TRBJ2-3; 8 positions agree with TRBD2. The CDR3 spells CASSWGVLADTDTQYF. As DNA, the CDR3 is TGTGCCAGCAGCTGGGGAGTACTAGCGGACACAGATACGCAGTATTTT.